The TCR beta chain under discussion was sequenced for a study of PD-L1 blockade in urothelial cancer. Study-wide background: Of 29 patients, almost 26 were males with bladder-origin urothelial cancer. Blood analyses occurred 3 weeks (second dose) and 6 weeks post treatment start. Blood samples contained a median about 130,000 T cells.

CDR3 length: 13 residues. The method was immunoSEQ multiplex PCR; TCRdb's version includes in-frame clones alone and lacks a portion of them. Here the sample spans 55,000 to 70,000 clones, roughly 84% being singletons. The V call is TRBV7-5, the J call TRBJ1-2; the table's D call TRBD1 went unverified against the DNA. TRBV7-5 is a documented pseudogene. Specimen: PBMCs, collected around atezolizumab (anti-PD-L1) treatment. The sequence derives from a middle-aged man with urothelial cancer. The CDR3 DNA follows: TGTGCCAGAAGCGCAGGACAGGGCAACGGCTACACCTTC. Amino acids: CARSAGQGNGYTF.